This T cell receptor beta chain was recovered during a study of low-dose radiotherapy and immunotherapy resistance in tumors. Background on the study: Cohort 1 was given 0.5 Gy fractions every 2 weeks, 6.5 Gy in total. On an every-two-weeks schedule, patients received intravenous nivolumab 240 mg, along with ipilimumab 1 mg/kg every six weeks.

Time point described: before trial treatment. Along with nivolumab and ipilimumab, donors received aspirin, low-dose cyclophosphamide and low-dose radiotherapy. In the case of this clonotype: This likely traces to a read error, being one base from a far larger clone.

Trimming removed 8 bases from V and 8 bases from J, with 16 bases in between. CDR1 KGHSY and CDR2 FQNENV come from the germline V gene. This CDR3 spans 13 amino acids. Alpha and beta chains were covered, as first-strand cDNA relied on TRAV- and TRBV-specific primers. TCR amplification used about 18 PCR cycles, a constant-region primer and a V-primer adapter. Each CDR3 protein gets one entry after TCRdb re-called the reads with MiXCR. The sample holds almost 40,000 distinct CDR3 sequences, 25% to 40% seen once. V gene TRBV16 combines with J gene TRBJ2-1, with no clear D. This specimen was PBMCs, taken before treatment. This TCR was sampled from a male donor with gallbladder cancer. CDR3 in amino acids: CASCLELIDEQFF. DNA of the CDR3: TGTGCCAGCTGCTTAGAGTTAATCGATGAGCAGTTCTTC.